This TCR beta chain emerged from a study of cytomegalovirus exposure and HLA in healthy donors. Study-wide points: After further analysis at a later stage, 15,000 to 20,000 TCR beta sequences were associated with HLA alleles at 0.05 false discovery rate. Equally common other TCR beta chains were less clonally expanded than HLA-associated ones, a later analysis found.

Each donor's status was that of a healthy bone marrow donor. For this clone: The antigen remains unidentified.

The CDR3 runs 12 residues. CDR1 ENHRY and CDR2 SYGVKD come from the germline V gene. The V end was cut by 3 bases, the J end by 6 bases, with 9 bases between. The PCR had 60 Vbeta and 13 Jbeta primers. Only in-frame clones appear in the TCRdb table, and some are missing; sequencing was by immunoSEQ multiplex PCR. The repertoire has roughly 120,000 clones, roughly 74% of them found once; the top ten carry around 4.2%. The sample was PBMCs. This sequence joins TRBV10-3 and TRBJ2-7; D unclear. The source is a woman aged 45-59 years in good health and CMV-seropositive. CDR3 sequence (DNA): TGTGCCATCAGTGACGTCTCCAGCGAGCAGTACTTC. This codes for CAISDVSSEQYF.